One T cell receptor (beta chain) is described in this entry. Generated by immunoSEQ multiplex PCR, the TCRdb table keeps only in-frame clones and is missing some. The data show about 38,000 clones, 85% to 95% seen once. This sample stems from a study of T cell changes during pregnancy in multiple sclerosis. This CDR3 has 12 residues. Germline lookup yields CDR1 SGHDT and CDR2 YYEEEE. The germline V and J ends were trimmed by 4 bases and 5 bases, with 7 bases remaining between them. The TCR comes from a female donor with multiple sclerosis, enrolled in a pregnancy study. The input for sequencing was CD8+ T cells from peripheral blood mononuclear cells, taken in the third trimester of pregnancy. The V gene is TRBV5-6, the J gene TRBJ2-1; no clear D. CDR3 amino acids: CASSRQDNEQFF. Written as DNA, the CDR3 is TGTGCCAGCAGCCGCCAGGACAATGAGCAGTTCTTC.